The TCR beta chain under discussion was sequenced for a study of blood T cells in healthy people across ages. Findings and limits, study-wide: One million T cells yielded diversity estimates that were considered underestimates.

The second PCR ran about 6 to 12 cycles with a sample-barcoded 5' primer and J-beta primers. Each sample yielded at least 3 million CDR3-containing paired-end reads. TCRdb redid the calling of the 5' RACE reads with MiXCR, one entry per CDR3 protein. This table holds hundreds of thousands of distinct CDR3 sequences, about 24% found once. Concerning this clonotype: What it recognizes is unknown.

Peripheral blood was drawn, around 9.4 milliliters per donor. These data also formed part of another study, on T cells of mothers and their children.

The sample comprised blood. This clonotype was sampled from a boy aged 10-17 years in good health.

The CDR3 DNA reads TGCGCCAGCAGTGTGGACGGGACCTACGAGCAGTACTTC. It yields the protein CASSVDGTYEQYF. The chain has TRBV5-1 and TRBJ2-5; a possible D gene is TRBD2 (5 bases). The DNA end is a closer match to TRBJ2-7, so the J assignment may be wrong. Germline V gene data show CDR1 as SGHRS and CDR2 as YFSETQ. This CDR3 spans 13 amino acids.